This TCR beta chain was identified in a study of low-dose radiotherapy and immunotherapy resistance in tumors. Study-level background: Nivolumab was given to patients as a 240 mg flat dose every two weeks, and ipilimumab at 1 mg/kg every six weeks. Both were delivered intravenously.

cDNA synthesis used a TRAV/TRBV-specific primer set for both chains. TCR amplification used about 18 PCR cycles, a constant-region primer and a V-primer adapter. Isolated mRNA underwent amplification via in vitro transcription. TCRdb re-derived calls from the reads in MiXCR, one entry per CDR3 protein. The sample records around 100,000 distinct CDR3 sequences, approximately 22% being singletons. V was pared by 4 bases and J by 4 bases, with 7 bases of the junction left unmatched. Germline loops: CDR1 MDHEN, CDR2 SYDVKM. This CDR3 has 15 residues. Sample time point: after trial treatment. As to treatment: LDRT plus nivolumab, ipilimumab, low-dose cyclophosphamide and aspirin (RACIN trial). Along with nivolumab and ipilimumab, donors received aspirin, low-dose cyclophosphamide and low-dose radiotherapy. Enrollment required an advanced solid tumor negative for tumor-infiltrating lymphocytes. At least ten counts were recorded for this clonotype.

This clonotype was sampled from a female donor with ovarian cancer. The chain couples TRBV28 to TRBJ2-7; 10 nucleotides align to TRBD1. The sample was PBMCs, taken after low-dose radiotherapy plus immunotherapy. The DNA for the CDR3 is TGTGCCAGCAGTTACCCAGACAGGGGGCGATACGAGCAGTACTTC. It translates to CASSYPDRGRYEQYF. The variable domain in full, with the rest retrieved from reference TRBV28 and TRBJ2-7, is DVKVTQSSRYLVKRTGEKVFLECVQDMDHENMFWYRQDPGLGLRLIYFSYDVKMKEKGDIPEGYSVSREKKERFSLILESASTNQTSMYLCASSYPDRGRYEQYFGPGTRLTVT.